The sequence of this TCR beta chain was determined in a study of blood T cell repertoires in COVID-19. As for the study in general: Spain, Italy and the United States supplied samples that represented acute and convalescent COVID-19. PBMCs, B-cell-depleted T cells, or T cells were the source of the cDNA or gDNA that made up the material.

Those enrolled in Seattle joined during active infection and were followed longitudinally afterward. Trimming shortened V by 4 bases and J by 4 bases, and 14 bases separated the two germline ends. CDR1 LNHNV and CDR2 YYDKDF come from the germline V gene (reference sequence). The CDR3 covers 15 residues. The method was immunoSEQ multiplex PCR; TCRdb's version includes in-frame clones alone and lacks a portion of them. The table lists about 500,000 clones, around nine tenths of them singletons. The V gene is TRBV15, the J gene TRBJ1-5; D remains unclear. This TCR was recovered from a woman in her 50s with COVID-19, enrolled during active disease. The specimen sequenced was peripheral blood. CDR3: CATSTRRTGNQPQHF. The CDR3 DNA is TGTGCCACCAGCACCCGTCGTACGGGTAATCAGCCCCAGCATTTT.